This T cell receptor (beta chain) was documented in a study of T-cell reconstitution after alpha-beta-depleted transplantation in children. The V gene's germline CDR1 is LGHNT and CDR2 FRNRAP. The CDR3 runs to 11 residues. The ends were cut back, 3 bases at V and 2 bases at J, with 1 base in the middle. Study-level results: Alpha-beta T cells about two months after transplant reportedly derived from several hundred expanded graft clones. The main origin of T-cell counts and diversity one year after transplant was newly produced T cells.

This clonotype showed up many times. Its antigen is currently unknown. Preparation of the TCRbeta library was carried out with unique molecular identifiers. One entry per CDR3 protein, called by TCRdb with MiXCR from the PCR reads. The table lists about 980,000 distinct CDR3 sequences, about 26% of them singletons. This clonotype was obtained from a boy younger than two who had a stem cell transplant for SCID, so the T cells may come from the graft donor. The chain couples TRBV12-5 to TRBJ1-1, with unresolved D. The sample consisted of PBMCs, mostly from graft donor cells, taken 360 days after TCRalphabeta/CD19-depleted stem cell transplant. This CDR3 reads CASGFNTEAFF. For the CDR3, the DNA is TGTGCTAGTGGTTTTAACACTGAAGCTTTCTTT.